A single sample gave rise to the 11 T cell receptor beta chains below, sequenced in a study of blood T cell repertoires in COVID-19. This table comes from immunoSEQ multiplex PCR, and its TCRdb copy is limited to in-frame clones, with some not included. The sample contains approximately 220,000 clones, about four fifths of which appear only once. Sequenced material: PBMCs or T cells enriched from blood (not recorded which). The receptors were gathered from a woman aged 35 to 49 who had been exposed to COVID-19.

The rearrangement uses TRBV7-3 and TRBJ1-6, with TRBD1 matching 7 bases. The CDR3 is made up of 15 amino acids. Germline V CDR1 and CDR2: SGHTA, FQGTGA. J was trimmed by 6 bases and V by 3 bases; bases with no gene match: 5. Here the CDR3 reads CASSFGGTVNSPLHF. CDR3 in DNA: TGTGCCAGCAGCTTCGGCGGGACAGTTAATTCACCCCTCCACTTT.

V usage is TRBV6-6 and J usage is TRBJ1-4; 11 positions agree with TRBD1. CDR1 is MNHNY, CDR2 SVGAGI, per germline (reference sequence). CDR3 length: 17 amino acids. The V and J ends lost 5 bases and 7 bases, in that order; junction bases with no gene match: 12. This CDR3 reads CASSPAPWGQGVEKLFF. The CDR3 nucleotides read TGTGCCAGCAGTCCCGCCCCGTGGGGACAGGGGGTTGAAAAACTGTTTTTT.

The chain's CDR3 is CASSPPGSATNYGYTF. The CDR3 coding sequence is TGTGCCAGCTCCCCCCCGGGGAGCGCTACTAACTATGGCTACACCTTC. This sequence joins TRBV18 and TRBJ1-2; D call uncertain. Germline-derived CDR1 and CDR2 are KGHSH and LQKENI. The CDR3 length is 16 residues. Between the trimmed V and J ends, which lost 6 bases and 0 bases, there was a span of 17 bases.

This chain joins TRBV11-1 and TRBJ2-1, with 14 positions matching TRBD2. The CDR3 runs to 15 residues. V lost 2 bases, J lost 9 bases, and 3 bases stayed unmatched. Germline V lookup: CDR1 SGHAT, CDR2 FQDESV (reference sequence). CDR3 coding DNA: TGTGCCAGCAGCTTATCGACTAGCGGGGGGGCTGAGCAGTTCTTC. Residues: CASSLSTSGGAEQFF.

The rearrangement links TRBV18 to TRBJ2-1; TRBD1 might be the D (6 bases). CDR1 is KGHSH and CDR2 is LQKENI in the germline V gene. CDR3 length equals 16 residues. V was cut by 5 bases and J by 0 bases, with 14 bases left in between. The CDR3: CASSTRGGSSYNEQFF. The CDR3 DNA is TGTGCCAGCTCAACCAGGGGTGGGAGCTCCTACAATGAGCAGTTCTTC.

About this clone itself: A much larger clone lies a single base off, so this may be a read error. The sample has other DNA sequences that encode this CDR3 too. The chain uses TRBV9 and TRBJ1-1; D remains unclear. V was pared by 0 bases and J by 1 base, with 4 bases between. The CDR3 spans 13 residues. Germline-derived CDR1 and CDR2 are SGDLS and YYNGEE. Written as DNA, the CDR3 is TGTGCCAGCAGCGTAGATAGGAACACTGAAGCTTTCTTT. Its translation: CASSVDRNTEAFF.

The chain couples TRBV7-8 to TRBJ2-3; 8 bases map to TRBD1. Germline lookup yields CDR1 SGHVS and CDR2 FQNEAQ. Trimming cost V 3 bases and J 0 bases; bases outside gene matches: 5. CDR3 length equals 16 residues. The chain's CDR3 is CASSLTGVSSTDTQYF. The CDR3, as DNA: TGTGCCAGCAGCTTGACAGGGGTCTCTAGCACAGATACGCAGTATTTT.

V is TRBV6-5 and J is TRBJ1-4; a weak D match, TRBD1 (6 bases). Germline-derived CDR1 and CDR2 are MNHEY and SVGAGI. Between the trimmed V and J ends, which lost 0 bases and 4 bases, there was a span of 9 bases. The CDR3 sequence is 15 residues long. CDR3 protein: CASSYSTGLNEKLFF. Here the CDR3 DNA reads TGTGCCAGCAGTTACTCAACAGGGCTTAATGAAAAACTGTTTTTT.

The chain combines TRBV7-3 with TRBJ2-1; TRBD1 matches at 8 bases. This CDR3 has 13 amino acids. V lost 1 base, J lost 9 bases, and 2 bases stayed unmatched. Looked up from germline, CDR1 is SGHTA and CDR2 is FQGTGA. The CDR3 DNA follows: TGTGCCAGCAGCTTAATACAGGGGGTTGAGCAGTTCTTC. Translated: CASSLIQGVEQFF.

The chain joins TRBV11-2 to TRBJ2-5; TRBD1 agrees at 9 bases. Germline CDR1 reads SGHAT; CDR2 reads FQNNGV. CDR3 length: 17 residues. With 5 bases clipped from V and 2 bases from J, the junction kept 12 bases outside the gene matches. CDR3: CASSPGRGDRVQETQYF. Here the CDR3 DNA reads TGTGCCAGCAGCCCCGGCCGGGGGGACAGGGTACAAGAGACCCAGTACTTC.

This rearrangement joins TRBV7-3 to TRBJ2-7; 7 bases map to TRBD1. V was pared by 5 bases and J by 0 bases, with 7 bases of the junction left unmatched. The CDR3 length is 15 residues. From germline, CDR1 is SGHTA and CDR2 FQGTGA. CDR3 protein: CASSRGQETSYEQYF. CDR3 bases: TGTGCCAGCAGCCGAGGACAGGAGACCTCCTACGAGCAGTACTTC.